Shown below are 12 T cell receptor beta chains from a single sample sequenced in a study of human T cells and chemical hapten exposure. This sample's time point: healthy volunteer bleed at 2 weeks. Unfractionated whole blood yielded the extracted total RNA. TCRdb re-called the RACE reads through MiXCR, storing one row per CDR3 protein. In the table there are roughly 130,000 distinct CDR3 sequences, roughly 9% of which are singletons. Source material: whole blood. The receptor set was obtained from a male donor in good health. Some clones in this sample may be carry-over from other donors' samples.

V usage is TRBV10-3 and J usage is TRBJ2-7; the match to TRBD1 covers 8 bases. With V trimmed by 6 bases and J by 2 bases, 9 bases remained unmatched. The CDR3 length is 15 residues. Per germline, CDR1 ENHRY and CDR2 SYGVKD. The CDR3 region is CAISARTGPTYEQYF. CDR3 sequence (DNA): TGTGCCATCAGCGCGAGGACAGGGCCAACCTACGAGCAGTACTTC.

This clonotype was recorded many times. The chain combines TRBV5-1 with TRBJ2-7; D remains ambiguous. CDR1 and CDR2 from the germline V gene are SGHRS and YFSETQ. CDR3 length: 11 amino acids. V lost 5 bases and J lost 5, with 8 bases in between. CDR3 coding DNA: TGCGCCAGCAGTAAAGGGAACGAGCAGTACTTC. Its protein is CASSKGNEQYF.

This clonotype showed up just a few times. The chain combines TRBV4-1 with TRBJ2-7; 8 bases are shared with TRBD1. The CDR3 contains 15 residues. The trim removed 1 base at V and 0 bases at J, leaving 2 bases unmatched. Germline V gives CDR1 MGHRA, CDR2 YSYEKL. CDR3 residues: CASSQAGGGSYEQYF. CDR3 sequence (DNA): TGCGCCAGCAGCCAAGCAGGGGGCGGCTCCTACGAGCAGTACTTC.

This clonotype was found many times. V and J are TRBV29-1 and TRBJ2-5; 11 bases line up with TRBD2. J lost 1 base, V lost 4 bases, and 2 bases had no gene match. CDR3 size: 14 residues. Germline values: CDR1 SQVTM, CDR2 ANQGSEA. The CDR3 reads CSVAGTSGQETQYF. The CDR3 DNA follows: TGCAGCGTTGCCGGGACTAGCGGCCAAGAGACCCAGTACTTC.

Many counts were recorded for this clonotype. The chain uses TRBV20-1 and TRBJ2-1; D unresolved. This CDR3 has 13 amino acids. V lost 0 bases and J lost 8, with 11 bases in between. Germline loops: CDR1 DFQATT, CDR2 SNEGSKA (reference sequence). CDR3 sequence reads: CSARDLNGDEQFF. The DNA for the CDR3 is TGCAGTGCTAGAGATCTAAATGGTGATGAGCAGTTCTTC.

The rearrangement uses TRBV30 and TRBJ2-5; TRBD1 might be the D (6 bases). Trimming shortened V by 1 base and J by 0 bases, and 15 bases separated the two germline ends. Germline CDR1 and CDR2: GTSNPN and SVGIG (reference sequence). This CDR3 is 16 amino acids long. CDR3 in amino acids: CAWSGRGNSNQETQYF. The CDR3 nucleotides read TGTGCCTGGAGTGGCAGGGGAAACTCTAACCAAGAGACCCAGTACTTC.

This clonotype has just one count. The chain links TRBV7-2 to TRBJ2-7; D gene unclear. This CDR3 comprises 14 residues. Trimming took 5 bases from V and 4 from J, leaving 15 bases between them. The germline CDR1 and CDR2 sequences are SGHTA and FQGNSA. The CDR3 reads CASSRNAVNYEQYF. The CDR3 nucleotides read TGTGCCAGCAGCCGAAACGCAGTGAATTACGAGCAGTACTTC.

CDR3 sequence (DNA): TGTGCCAGCAGCCAAGCAGGGAGCCTCGGGGAGCAGTACTTC. Translation gives CASSQAGSLGEQYF. The rearrangement links TRBV14 to TRBJ2-7; D tentatively fits TRBD1 or TRBD2 (5 bases each). The germline CDR1 and CDR2 sequences are SGHDN and FVKESK. V shed 1 base and J shed 7 bases, with 14 bases lying between them. The CDR3 has 14 residues.

The chain links TRBV12-3 or TRBV12-4 to TRBJ2-1, with D maybe TRBD1 (6 bases). V shed 6 bases and J shed 8 bases, with 11 bases lying between them. The CDR3 has 12 amino acids. In DNA, the CDR3 is TGTGCCAGCAGACCACAGGGCCATGAGCAGTTCTTC. Its translation is CASRPQGHEQFF.

V gene TRBV7-2 combines with J gene TRBJ2-7; D gene ambiguous. This CDR3 is built from 14 residues. The germline CDR1 and CDR2 sequences are SGHTA and FQGNSA. V dropped 3 bases and J dropped 2 bases, with 11 bases sitting between them. In nucleotides, the CDR3 is TGTGCCAGCAGCTTTCAAGCTTCAACCTACGAGCAGTACTTC. This sequence encodes CASSFQASTYEQYF.

This clonotype has more than one count but fewer than ten. This may arise from a read error, as a much more abundant clone is one base away. The chain carries TRBV9 and TRBJ2-3; 7 nucleotides align to TRBD1. This CDR3 has 14 residues. CDR1 and CDR2 (germline): SGDLS, YYNGEE. The ends lost 4 bases at V and 2 bases at J; junction bases unmatched: 4. The CDR3 DNA sequence: TGTGCCAGCAGCTTAGGACAGGCCACAGATACGCAGTATTTT. This gives the protein CASSLGQATDTQYF.

This clonotype occurred once. The chain has TRBV10-3 and TRBJ2-3; D gene uncertain. Trimming took off 2 bases at V and 2 bases at J, with 8 bases between the two ends. Per the germline V gene, CDR1 is ENHRY and CDR2 is SYGVKD. The length of the CDR3 is 14 residues. The CDR3 is CAISEISATDTQYF. The CDR3 nucleotides read TGTGCCATCAGTGAGATCTCGGCCACAGATACGCAGTATTTT.